A single sample gave rise to the 24 T cell receptor beta chains below, sequenced in a study of cytomegalovirus exposure and HLA in healthy donors. PCR amplification relied on 60 Vbeta primers (plus 13 Jbeta primers). Generated by immunoSEQ multiplex PCR, the TCRdb table keeps only in-frame clones and is missing some. The table has some 150,000 clones, 70% to 85% seen once. Sequencing was performed on PBMCs. The receptors here all came from a male donor in good health and CMV-seronegative.

V is TRBV27 and J is TRBJ2-2; the match to TRBD1 covers 8 bases. CDR1 and CDR2 (germline): MNHEY, SMNVEV (reference sequence). This CDR3 is built from 15 residues. V gave up 6 bases and J gave up 4 bases; unmatched junction bases: 7. CDR3 region: CASRPRTGITGELFF. Written as DNA, the CDR3 is TGTGCCAGCAGGCCCCGGACAGGGATCACCGGGGAGCTGTTTTTT.

This sequence joins TRBV5-1 and TRBJ1-4; D perhaps matches TRBD1 (5 bases). The CDR3 covers 15 residues. V was shortened by 3 bases and J by 3 bases, with 12 bases between the two germline ends. Germline CDR1 is SGHRS and CDR2 is YFSETQ. CDR3 nucleotide sequence: TGCGCCAGCAGCTACCAAGGGGTGGCTAATGAAAAACTGTTTTTT. Its protein is CASSYQGVANEKLFF.

The V and J genes are TRBV5-1 and TRBJ2-2, with D tentatively TRBD1 (6 bases). CDR1 and CDR2 (germline): SGHRS, YFSETQ. Trimming stripped 6 bases from V and 0 bases from J, with 9 bases between. The CDR3 spans 14 residues. CDR3 residues: CASTRTANTGELFF. The CDR3 region has the DNA TGCGCCAGCACTCGGACAGCGAACACCGGGGAGCTGTTTTTT.

V usage is TRBV7-8 and J usage is TRBJ2-1, with 7 bases aligning to TRBD1. Germline-derived CDR1 and CDR2 are SGHVS and FQNEAQ. The V gene end was trimmed by 4 bases and the J gene end by 8 bases; junction bases not matched to a gene: 11. The CDR3 consists of 15 residues. The DNA of the CDR3 is TGTGCCAGCAGCTCCAGGGGGAGAAGCGTCGATGAGCAGTTCTTC. Its protein is CASSSRGRSVDEQFF. The full variable domain, rest sourced from reference TRBV7-8 and TRBJ2-1, is GAGVSQSPRYKVAKRGQDVALRCDPISGHVSLFWYQQALGQGPEFLTYFQNEAQLDKSGLPSDRFFAERPEGSVSTLKIQRTQQEDSAVYLCASSSRGRSVDEQFFGPGTRLTVL.

The V gene is TRBV15, the J gene TRBJ1-5, with D maybe TRBD1 (6 bases). V was shortened by 1 base and J by 2 bases, with 15 bases between the two germline ends. Looked up from germline, CDR1 is LNHNV and CDR2 is YYDKDF (reference sequence). The CDR3 runs 17 residues. CDR3 DNA sequence: TGTGCCACCAGCAGAGGAGTGGTACAGGGAGGCAATCAGCCCCAGCATTTT. Translated: CATSRGVVQGGNQPQHF.

This chain connects TRBV6-5 to TRBJ2-1, with 10 bases aligning to TRBD2. Unmatched junction bases numbered 6, after V lost 0 bases and J lost 7 bases. The germline gives CDR1 MNHEY, CDR2 SVGAGI. CDR3 length equals 16 residues. In DNA, the CDR3 is TGTGCCAGCAGTTACTCCCCTAGCGGGAGATTAAATGAGCAGTTCTTC. This translates into CASSYSPSGRLNEQFF.

V is TRBV6-1 and J is TRBJ1-1; 8 nucleotides agree with TRBD1. Germline CDR1 MNHNS, CDR2 SASEGT. The CDR3 sequence is 16 residues long. Germline trimming cut 4 bases from V and 0 bases from J; bases unmatched to any gene: 7. The CDR3 here is CASSASLGQVNTEAFF. The CDR3 coding sequence is TGTGCCAGCAGTGCATCCCTGGGACAGGTGAACACTGAAGCTTTCTTT.

The J gene is TRBJ2-7, the V gene TRBV7-2; D remains unclear. V dropped 0 bases and J dropped 0 bases, with 6 bases sitting between them. The CDR3 totals 14 residues. Per the germline V gene, CDR1 is SGHTA and CDR2 is FQGNSA. CDR3 in DNA: TGTGCCAGCAGCTTAGCATACAACTCCTACGAGCAGTACTTC. Protein product: CASSLAYNSYEQYF.

The chain has TRBV4-3 and TRBJ2-5; 8 nucleotides align to TRBD2. This CDR3 is 16 amino acids long. V shed 0 bases, J shed 10 bases, and the junction held 13 bases outside the gene matches. Germline assignment: CDR1 LGHNA and CDR2 YSLEER. Here the CDR3 DNA reads TGCGCCAGCAGCCAAGATGAAGCGGGGGTCTCCCGGGTCCAGTACTTC. It is translated as CASSQDEAGVSRVQYF.

This clone was observed a single time. This chain connects TRBV18 to TRBJ1-1, with D possibly being TRBD1 (5 bases). This CDR3 is built from 13 residues. V lost 2 bases to trimming and J lost 1 base, with 5 bases between them. Germline CDR1 reads KGHSH; CDR2 reads LQKENI. The CDR3 bases are TGTGCCAGCTCACCAGGACAGAACACTGAAGCTTTCTTT. It yields the protein CASSPGQNTEAFF.

This rearrangement joins TRBV29-1 to TRBJ2-1; TRBD2 aligns across 10 bases. The CDR3 sequence is 15 residues long. Germline values: CDR1 SQVTM, CDR2 ANQGSEA. The V segment lost 4 bases and the J segment 10 bases; nucleotides outside the gene matches: 13. Here the CDR3 reads CSVGFGLAGVEEQFF. CDR3 nucleotides: TGCAGCGTTGGGTTCGGCCTAGCGGGAGTGGAAGAGCAGTTCTTC.

Concerning this clone: At the DNA level, this CDR3 is encoded by other sequences in the same sample as well. The rearrangement joins TRBV30 to TRBJ2-3; D may be TRBD2 (6 bases). This CDR3 region has 16 residues. The germline V gene encodes CDR1 GTSNPN and CDR2 SVGIG (reference sequence). V was cut by 0 bases and J by 1 base, with 14 bases left in between. In DNA, the CDR3 is TGTGCCTGGAGTGTACTTTCCGGGACTGGCACAGATACGCAGTATTTT. Translating gives CAWSVLSGTGTDTQYF.

In nucleotides, the CDR3 is TGTGCCAGCAGCTTAACAGGGACCGGGGAGCTGTTTTTT. Its translation: CASSLTGTGELFF. The chain links TRBV13 to TRBJ2-2; possibly TRBD1 for D (6 bases). From germline, CDR1 is PRHDT and CDR2 FYEKMQ (reference sequence). This CDR3 contains 13 residues. The V end was cut by 2 bases, the J end by 5 bases, with 6 bases between.

This clone showed up just a few times. This chain connects TRBV5-5 to TRBJ1-5; perhaps TRBD1 as D (6 bases). Germline lookup yields CDR1 SGHKS and CDR2 YYEKEE (reference sequence). V lost 5 bases and J lost 2, with 11 bases in between. The CDR3 sequence is 14 residues long. For the CDR3, the DNA is TGTGCCAGCAGTCTAGGGGGGGGCAATCAGCCCCAGCATTTT. This gives the protein CASSLGGGNQPQHF. Variable domain in full (rest from reference TRBV5-5 and TRBJ1-5): DAGVTQSPTHLIKTRGQQVTLRCSPISGHKSVSWYQQVLGQGPQFIFQYYEKEERGRGNFPDRFSARQFPNYSSELNVNALLLGDSALYLCASSLGGGNQPQHFGDGTRLSIL.

The rearrangement uses TRBV11-3 and TRBJ2-5, with TRBD2 as a possible D gene (6 bases). The last part of the DNA fits TRBJ2-7 better; the J call may be wrong. Germline CDR1 reads SGHNT; CDR2 reads YENEEA. The CDR3 is made up of 13 amino acids. The CDR3 region has the DNA TGTGCCAGCAGCTTAGGGAGGGGTTACGAGCAGTACTTC. Its protein product is CASSLGRGYEQYF.

The chain couples TRBV28 to TRBJ2-3; maybe TRBD1 (6 bases). The V gene lost 6 bases and the J gene lost 2 bases, with 18 bases spanning the gap. CDR1 and CDR2 from the germline V gene are MDHEN and SYDVKM. CDR3 size: 16 residues. For the CDR3, the DNA is TGTGCCAGCAGCCAGGTCGGGACACTATTCACAGATACGCAGTATTTT. It codes for CASSQVGTLFTDTQYF. The full variable domain, in which reference TRBV28 and TRBJ2-3 provide the parts outside the CDR3, is DVKVTQSSRYLVKRTGEKVFLECVQDMDHENMFWYRQDPGLGLRLIYFSYDVKMKEKGDIPEGYSVSREKKERFSLILESASTNQTSMYLCASSQVGTLFTDTQYFGPGTRLTVL.

This clone was seen a few times. The rearrangement uses TRBV21-1 and TRBJ2-4; TRBD1 is the table's D call, not checked against the DNA. TRBV21-1 is tagged as a pseudogene. The CDR3 sequence is 15 residues long. This CDR3 is CASSAQTLAKNIQYF. Written as DNA, the CDR3 is TGTGCCAGCAGCGCTCAGACACTAGCCAAAAACATTCAGTACTTC.

This clone was recorded a few times. The chain carries TRBV9 and TRBJ1-6; D not certain. CDR1 and CDR2 from the germline V gene are SGDLS and YYNGEE. With 3 bases removed from V and 9 bases from J, the gap between germline ends came to 7 bases. This CDR3 spans 12 amino acids. The CDR3 loop is CASSGGGSPLHF. The CDR3 nucleotides are TGTGCCAGCAGCGGAGGTGGTTCACCCCTCCACTTT.

CDR3 DNA: TGTGCCACCAGCAGAGTGACAGGGATCTCTGGAAACACCATATATTTT. Its protein product is CATSRVTGISGNTIYF. The V and J genes are TRBV15 and TRBJ1-3, with TRBD1 matching 7 bases. CDR3 size: 16 residues. Germline CDR1 LNHNV, CDR2 YYDKDF (reference sequence). V gave up 1 base and J gave up 0 bases; unmatched junction bases: 3.

This clone was picked up one time. The V gene is TRBV21-1, the J gene TRBJ2-5; the table gives TRBD1 as D, unverified against the DNA. The J call could be wrong; TRBJ2-7 is a better fit for the DNA end. TRBV21-1 is flagged as a pseudogene. There are 15 residues in the CDR3. CDR3 nucleotides: TGTGCCAGCACCCCTCAGGTGTGTCTGGTCCACGAGCAGTACTTC. Its protein product is CASTPQVCLVHEQYF.

In this sample, this clone turned up a few times. V is TRBV27 and J is TRBJ2-5; possibly TRBD2 for D (6 bases). V was trimmed by 2 bases and J by 5 bases, leaving 9 bases between them. The CDR3 covers 13 residues. Germline V CDR1 and CDR2: MNHEY, SMNVEV (reference sequence). The CDR3 DNA sequence: TGTGCCAGCAGTTTAGGGGGGTTGGAGACCCAGTACTTC. Translating gives CASSLGGLETQYF.

The chain employs TRBV7-9 and TRBJ2-4; D possibly corresponds to TRBD1 (6 bases). This CDR3 is 16 amino acids long. Looked up from germline, CDR1 is SEHNR and CDR2 is FQNEAQ (reference sequence). The V end lost 5 bases, the J end lost 0 bases, and 14 bases lay between the germline ends. The CDR3 spells CASSVGQNLAKNIQYF. As DNA, the CDR3 is TGTGCCAGCAGCGTCGGACAGAACTTAGCCAAAAACATTCAGTACTTC. The complete variable domain, with remaining parts taken from reference TRBV7-9 and TRBJ2-4, reads DTGVSQNPRHKITKRGQNVTFRCDPISEHNRLYWYRQTLGQGPEFLTYFQNEAQLEKSRLLSDRFSAERPKGSFSTLEIQRTEQGDSAMYLCASSVGQNLAKNIQYFGAGTRLSVL.

The chain combines TRBV5-4 with TRBJ2-1; 10 positions agree with TRBD2. The CDR3 loop spans 14 amino acids. V shed 10 bases and J 5 bases; nucleotides not matched to a gene: 9. Germline assignment: CDR1 SGHNT and CDR2 YYREEE (reference sequence). This chain's CDR3 is CAVPLAGENNEQFF. CDR3 DNA sequence: TGTGCCGTACCGCTAGCGGGGGAAAACAATGAGCAGTTCTTC.

The chain is built from TRBV2 and TRBJ2-7; 9 bases are shared with TRBD1. This CDR3 contains 15 residues. Germline CDR1 and CDR2: SNHLY and FYNNEI. J was trimmed by 5 bases and V by 1 base; bases with no gene match: 6. As DNA, the CDR3 is TGTGCCAGCAGTGAAGAGGGGGACAGGGTCAACGAGCAGTACTTC. Protein sequence: CASSEEGDRVNEQYF.